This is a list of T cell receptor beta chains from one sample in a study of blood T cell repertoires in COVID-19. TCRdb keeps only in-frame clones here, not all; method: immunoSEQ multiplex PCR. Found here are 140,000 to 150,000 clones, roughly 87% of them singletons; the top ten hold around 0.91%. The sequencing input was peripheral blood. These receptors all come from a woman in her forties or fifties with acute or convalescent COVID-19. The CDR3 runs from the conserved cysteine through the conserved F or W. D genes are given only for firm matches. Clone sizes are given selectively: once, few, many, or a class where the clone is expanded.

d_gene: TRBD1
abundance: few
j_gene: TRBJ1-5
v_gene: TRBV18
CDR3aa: CASSPPGQAAGPQHF
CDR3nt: TGTGCCAGCTCACCACCGGGACAGGCCGCCGGGCCCCAGCATTTT

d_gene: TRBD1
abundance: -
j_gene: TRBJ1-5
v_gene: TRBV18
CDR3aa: CASSPITQGSNQPQHF
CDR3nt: TGTGCCAGCTCACCAATTACACAGGGGAGCAATCAGCCCCAGCATTTT

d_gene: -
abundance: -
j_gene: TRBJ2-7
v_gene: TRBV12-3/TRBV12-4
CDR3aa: CASSLVEHEQYF
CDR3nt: TGTGCCAGCAGTTTAGTCGAGCACGAGCAGTACTTC

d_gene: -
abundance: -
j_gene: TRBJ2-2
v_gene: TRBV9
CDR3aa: CASRPGLANTGELFF
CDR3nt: TGTGCCAGCAGGCCGGGACTCGCTAACACCGGGGAGCTGTTTTTT

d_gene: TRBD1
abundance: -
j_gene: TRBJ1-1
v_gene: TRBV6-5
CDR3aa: CASSYSEGAGTEAFF
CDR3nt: TGTGCCAGCAGTTACTCGGAGGGGGCGGGAACTGAAGCTTTCTTT

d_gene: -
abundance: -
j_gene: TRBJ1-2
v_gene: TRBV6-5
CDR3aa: CASQEGPGEGYTF
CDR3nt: TGTGCCAGTCAGGAGGGTCCGGGCGAAGGCTACACCTTC

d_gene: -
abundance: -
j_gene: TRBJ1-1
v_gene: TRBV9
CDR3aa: CASSVEGSSNTEAFF
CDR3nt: TGTGCCAGCAGCGTAGAGGGGTCCTCGAACACTGAAGCTTTCTTT

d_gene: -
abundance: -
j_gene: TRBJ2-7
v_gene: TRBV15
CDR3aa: CATRQASYEQYF
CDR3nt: TGTGCCACGAGACAGGCTTCCTACGAGCAGTACTTC

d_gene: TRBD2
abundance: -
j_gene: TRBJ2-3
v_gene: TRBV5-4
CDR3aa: CASSPGLAGGPMGPTDTQYF
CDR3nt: TGTGCCAGCAGCCCGGGACTAGCGGGAGGGCCTATGGGACCCACAGATACGCAGTATTTT

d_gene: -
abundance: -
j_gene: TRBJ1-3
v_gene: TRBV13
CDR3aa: CASSLGLYSGNTIYF
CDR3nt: TGTGCCAGCAGCTTAGGACTTTACTCTGGAAACACCATATATTTT

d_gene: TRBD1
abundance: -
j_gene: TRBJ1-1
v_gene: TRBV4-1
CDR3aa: CASSQVGQGRENTEAFF
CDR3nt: TGCGCCAGCAGCCAAGTGGGACAGGGAAGGGAGAACACTGAAGCTTTCTTT

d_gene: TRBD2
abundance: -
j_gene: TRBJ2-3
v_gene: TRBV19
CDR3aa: CASSTNGRGSTDTQYF
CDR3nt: TGTGCCAGTAGTACCAACGGGAGGGGTAGCACAGATACGCAGTATTTT

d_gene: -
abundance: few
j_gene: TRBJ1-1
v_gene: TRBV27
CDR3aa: CASSLSLGLNTEAFF
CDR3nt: TGTGCCAGCAGTTTATCCCTGGGGCTGAACACTGAAGCTTTCTTT

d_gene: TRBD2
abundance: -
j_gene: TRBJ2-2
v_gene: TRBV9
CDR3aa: CASSVLTSGVTGELFF
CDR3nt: TGTGCCAGCAGCGTATTGACTAGCGGGGTCACCGGGGAGCTGTTTTTT

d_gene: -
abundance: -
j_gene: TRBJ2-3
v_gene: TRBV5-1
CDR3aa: CASSLTPDTQYF
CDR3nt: TGCGCCAGCAGCTTGACACCAGATACGCAGTATTTT

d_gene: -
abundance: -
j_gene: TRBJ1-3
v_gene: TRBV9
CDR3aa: CASSVAAGSGNTIYF
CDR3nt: TGTGCCAGCAGCGTAGCTGCGGGGTCTGGAAACACCATATATTTT

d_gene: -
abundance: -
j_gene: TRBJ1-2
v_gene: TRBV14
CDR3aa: CASSPTLQGEGYTF
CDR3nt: TGTGCCAGCAGCCCTACCTTACAGGGAGAAGGCTACACCTTC

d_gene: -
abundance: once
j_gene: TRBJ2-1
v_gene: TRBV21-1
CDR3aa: CASSKALPSPGQGVVNEQFF
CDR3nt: TGTGCCAGCAGCAAAGCCCTACCCTCTCCGGGACAGGGGGTTGTCAATGAGCAGTTCTTC

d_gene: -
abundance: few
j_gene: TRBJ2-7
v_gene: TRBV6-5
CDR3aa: CASRTDRSSYEQYF
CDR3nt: TGTGCCAGCAGAACTGACCGGAGCTCCTACGAGCAGTACTTC

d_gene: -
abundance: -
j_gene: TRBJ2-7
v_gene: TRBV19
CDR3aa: CASSINPGLGGYEQYF
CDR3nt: TGTGCCAGTAGTATCAATCCGGGCCTGGGGGGTTACGAGCAGTACTTC

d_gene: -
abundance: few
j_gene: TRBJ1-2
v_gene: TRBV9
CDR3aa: CASSVGGNYGYTF
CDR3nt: TGTGCCAGCAGCGTCGGAGGGAACTATGGCTACACCTTC

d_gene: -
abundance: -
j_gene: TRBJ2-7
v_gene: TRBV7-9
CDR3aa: CASSLVPGSRRGGEQYF
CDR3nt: TGTGCCAGCAGCTTAGTGCCCGGGAGCCGTAGGGGGGGCGAGCAGTACTTC

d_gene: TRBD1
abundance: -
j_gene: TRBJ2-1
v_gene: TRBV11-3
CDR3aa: CASSPRTGGRDEQFF
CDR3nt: TGTGCCAGCAGCCCTCGGACAGGGGGTAGGGATGAGCAGTTCTTC